The 22 T cell receptor beta chains in this list originate from one sample, sequenced in a study of post-analysis software for immune sequencing data. TCR beta cDNA libraries included unique molecular identifiers. TCRdb used MiXCR to reprocess the PCR reads, holding one entry per CDR3 protein. The sample shows about 210,000 distinct CDR3 sequences, around 29% of them seen only once. The antigens of these receptors remain unknown. Findings and caveats of the study: Controls showed lower frequencies than patients for roughly five TRBV segments, and TRBV5-6, TRBV5-1 and TRBV20-1 were among these.

Material: blood. These receptors were taken from a girl under 18 with multiple sclerosis.

The chain couples TRBV3-1 to TRBJ2-1; 13 bases agree with TRBD2. CDR3 length: 16 residues. Germline V gene sequence: CDR1 LGHDT, CDR2 YNNKEL (reference sequence). The ends lost 0 bases at V and 12 bases at J; junction bases unmatched: 8. The CDR3 DNA is TGTGCCAGCAGCCAAGATTCGCGACTAGCGGGGGGTCGGCAGTTCTTC. It is translated as CASSQDSRLAGGRQFF.

This CDR3 reads CASSYSGRSNEKLFF. CDR3 in DNA: TGTGCCAGCAGTTACTCAGGGAGAAGTAATGAAAAACTGTTTTTT. This chain uses TRBV6-2 or TRBV6-3 with TRBJ1-4, with D hard to call. Germline CDR1 is MNHEY and CDR2 is SVGEGT. The CDR3 consists of 15 residues. The V end was cut by 0 bases, the J end by 4 bases, with 9 bases between.

Many counts were recorded for this clonotype. The J gene is TRBJ1-5, the V gene TRBV6-5; D is unclear. V was trimmed by 2 bases and J by 7 bases, leaving 18 bases between them. Germline V gives CDR1 MNHEY, CDR2 SVGAGI. The length of the CDR3 is 16 residues. This CDR3 is CASSYKVGPPGQPQHF. CDR3 bases: TGTGCCAGCAGTTACAAGGTCGGTCCCCCGGGGCAGCCCCAGCATTTT.

V is TRBV7-6 and J is TRBJ1-5, with D unclear. Germline-derived CDR1 and CDR2 are SGHVS and FNYEAQ. The ends were cut back, 2 bases at V and 5 bases at J, with 7 bases in the middle. The CDR3 has 13 residues. Here the CDR3 DNA reads TGTGCCAGCAGCTTAAGTCGGGATCAGCCCCAGCATTTT. It specifies CASSLSRDQPQHF. The complete variable domain, with remaining parts taken from reference TRBV7-6 and TRBJ1-5, reads GAGVSQSPRYKVTKRGQDVALRCDPISGHVSLYWYRQALGQGPEFLTYFNYEAQQDKSGLPNDRFSAERPEGSISTLTIQRTEQRDSAMYRCASSLSRDQPQHFGDGTRLSIL.

This clonotype has just one count. The chain employs TRBV4-1 and TRBJ2-1; D not resolved. Trimming pared 1 base from V and 9 bases from J, leaving 10 bases between. Germline loops: CDR1 MGHRA, CDR2 YSYEKL. This CDR3 has 13 residues. The CDR3 loop is CASSQVLSFEQFF. Here the CDR3 DNA reads TGCGCCAGCAGCCAAGTCCTCAGTTTTGAGCAGTTCTTC.

The CDR3 DNA reads as TGTGCCAGCAGCTCCGGTCCAGGGCTGTCAGATACGCAGTATTTT. The encoded protein is CASSSGPGLSDTQYF. This chain uses TRBV7-9 with TRBJ2-3, with a weak D call TRBD1 (5 bases). V lost 4 bases to trimming and J lost 4 bases, with 15 bases between them. This CDR3 comprises 15 residues. Germline CDR1 SEHNR, CDR2 FQNEAQ (reference sequence).

This clonotype appeared a few times. This chain joins TRBV9 and TRBJ1-1; TRBD1 aligns across 9 bases. J gave up 5 bases and V 4 bases, and 6 bases lay outside the gene matches. This CDR3 has 14 residues. CDR1 SGDLS and CDR2 YYNGEE come from the germline V gene. The chain's CDR3 is CASSFGTGRTEAFF. As DNA, the CDR3 is TGTGCCAGCAGCTTCGGGACAGGGCGAACTGAAGCTTTCTTT.

This clonotype was found many times. The CDR3 loop is CASSSMGEQFF. CDR3 nucleotides: TGTGCCAGCAGCTCTATGGGTGAGCAGTTCTTC. The genes are TRBV5-6 and TRBJ2-1; D is unclear. CDR1 is SGHDT and CDR2 is YYEEEE in the germline V gene. Trimming removed 3 bases at V and 9 bases at J, with 7 bases between. The CDR3 sequence is 11 residues long.

This rearrangement joins TRBV7-9 to TRBJ2-2, with 9 bases aligning to TRBD1. In germline, CDR1 is SEHNR, CDR2 FQNEAQ (reference sequence). CDR3 length: 17 residues. V lost 5 bases, J lost 4 bases, and 11 bases stayed unmatched. This CDR3 reads CASSAGQGVVVTGELFF. CDR3 nucleotides: TGTGCCAGCAGCGCGGGACAGGGTGTGGTAGTCACCGGGGAGCTGTTTTTT.

The rearrangement joins TRBV11-2 to TRBJ1-5; D remains ambiguous. The CDR3 runs to 15 residues. Between the trimmed V and J ends, which lost 0 bases and 4 bases, there was a span of 10 bases. In germline, CDR1 is SGHAT, CDR2 FQNNGV. This CDR3 is CASSLEGRRNQPQHF. CDR3 DNA: TGTGCCAGCAGCTTAGAGGGCCGCAGGAATCAGCCCCAGCATTTT.

This clonotype was seen at least ten times. The V gene is TRBV5-1, the J gene TRBJ1-2; D is unclear. V gave up 5 bases and J gave up 2 bases, with 13 bases separating them. The length of the CDR3 is 14 residues. CDR1 SGHRS and CDR2 YFSETQ come from the germline V gene. CDR3 DNA: TGCGCCAGCAGTCCAAGCACAGAAAACTATGGCTACACCTTC. It yields the protein CASSPSTENYGYTF. Based on the CDR3 plus reference TRBV5-1 and TRBJ1-2, the full variable domain is KAGVTQTPRYLIKTRGQQVTLSCSPISGHRSVSWYQQTPGQGLQFLFEYFSETQRNKGNFPGRFSGRQFSNSRSEMNVSTLELGDSALYLCASSPSTENYGYTFGSGTRLTVV.

The CDR3 region has the DNA TGTGCCAGCAGCTTGCAGGAAGGCGGCTACACCTTC. Translating it yields CASSLQEGGYTF. The rearrangement joins TRBV7-9 to TRBJ1-2; no clear D gene. Trimming removed 3 bases at V and 8 bases at J, with 10 bases between. Germline-derived CDR1 and CDR2 are SEHNR and FQNEAQ (reference sequence). The CDR3 has 12 residues.

As to this clonotype: A much bigger clone sits one base away, suggesting this may be a read error. V gene TRBV4-1 combines with J gene TRBJ2-5; TRBD2 aligns across 13 bases. The end of the DNA fits TRBJ2-7 better, so the J call may be wrong. Germline-derived CDR1 and CDR2 are MGHRA and YSYEKL. The CDR3 is 18 residues long. Here the CDR3 reads CASSWDGTSGIKLYEQYF. The DNA of the CDR3 is TGCGCCAGCAGCTGGGATGGGACTAGCGGGATAAAACTCTACGAGCAGTACTTC.

This clonotype showed up many times. A junction end diverges from the germline sequence, so it may reflect a read error. This chain joins TRBV5-1 and TRBJ2-5, with D perhaps being TRBD1 or TRBD2 (5 bases each). This CDR3 has 13 amino acids. CDR1 and CDR2 from the germline V gene are SGHRS and YFSETQ. The CDR3 DNA reads as TGCGCCAGCAGCTTGGTTCAGGGAGAGACCCTGTACTTC. It is translated as CASSLVQGETLYF.

This clonotype was counted many times. The chain uses TRBV12-3 or TRBV12-4 and TRBJ1-5; 7 bases agree with TRBD1. Trimming at V came to 4 bases and at J to 9 bases, leaving 3 bases not matched to a gene. The CDR3 loop spans 12 amino acids. The DNA of the CDR3 is TGTGCCAGCAGTTCCGGGGACAGGCCCCAGCATTTT. It yields the protein CASSSGDRPQHF.

This clonotype was picked up many times. This chain uses TRBV3-1 with TRBJ1-2; 7 bases fit TRBD1. Germline V gene lookup returns CDR1 LGHDT and CDR2 YNNKEL (reference sequence). The CDR3 length is 15 residues. Trimming at V came to 3 bases and at J to 6 bases, leaving 10 bases not matched to a gene. CDR3 coding DNA: TGTGCCAGCAGCCACGCCGACACAGGGGTAGATGGCTACACCTTC. Amino acid sequence: CASSHADTGVDGYTF.

In this sample, this clonotype turned up many times. The V gene is TRBV10-3, the J gene TRBJ2-7, with D maybe TRBD2 (5 bases). The germline V gene has CDR1 ENHRY and CDR2 SYGVKD. The CDR3 runs to 12 residues. Trimming removed 8 bases at V and 7 bases at J, with 15 bases between. This chain's CDR3 is CAIAEGRGEQYF. The CDR3 DNA is TGTGCCATCGCCGAAGGCCGAGGGGAGCAGTACTTC.

Points on this clonotype: Given a much more abundant clone one base away, this may be a read error. This chain links TRBV29-1 with TRBJ1-1, with D unresolved. The germline CDR1 and CDR2 sequences are SQVTM and ANQGSEA. The germline V and J ends were trimmed by 6 bases and 6 bases, with 8 bases remaining between them. The length of the CDR3 is 10 residues. The CDR3 reads CSVIDSEAFF. The CDR3, as DNA: TGCAGCGTCATAGACTCTGAAGCTTTCTTT. Drawing the rest from reference TRBV29-1 and TRBJ1-1, the complete variable domain is SAVISQKPSRDICQRGTSLTIQCQVDSQVTMMFWYRQQPGQSLTLIATANQGSEATYESGFVIDKFPISRPNLTFSTLTVSNMSPEDSSIYLCSVIDSEAFFGQGTRLTVV.

Comment on this clonotype: The germline gene is not matched at one end of the junction; a read error may be the cause. The rearrangement joins TRBV7-9 to TRBJ1-6; unclear D gene. CDR1 and CDR2 (germline): SEHNR, FQNEAQ (reference sequence). The CDR3 consists of 12 residues. CDR3 DNA sequence: TGTGCCGGCAGCTTAGTGGACTCACCCCTCCACTTT. Translated, it gives CAGSLVDSPLHF.

The gene calls are TRBV7-2 and TRBJ2-7; unclear D gene. The V and J ends lost 1 base and 0 bases respectively, with 13 bases between them. The CDR3 has 16 residues. Germline CDR1 SGHTA, CDR2 FQGNSA. The CDR3 region has the DNA TGTGCCAGCAGCTTAGATCGCGGCGCTGGCTCCTACGAGCAGTACTTC. Translation: CASSLDRGAGSYEQYF.

As regards this clonotype: A read error may be the cause here, since a much bigger clone is one base away. V gene TRBV10-3 combines with J gene TRBJ2-1; 7 positions agree with TRBD1. Looked up from germline, CDR1 is ENHRY and CDR2 is SYGVKD. CDR3 size: 12 residues. This CDR3 reads CVTAETGHWQFF. In DNA, the CDR3 is TGTGTCACCGCCGAGACAGGGCACTGGCAGTTCTTC.

This clonotype was detected many times. The chain couples TRBV7-9 to TRBJ2-7, with unresolved D. Germline V gene data show CDR1 as SEHNR and CDR2 as FQNEAQ (reference sequence). Trimming stripped 5 bases from V and 2 bases from J, with 13 bases between. The CDR3 length is 14 residues. The CDR3 region is CASSPRAQTYEQYF. DNA of the CDR3: TGTGCCAGCAGCCCCCGGGCACAGACCTACGAGCAGTACTTC.